These 10 T cell receptor beta chains came from one sample sequenced in a study of CD8 T cells in Susac syndrome. RNA was extracted with the RNeasy kit, and a quantity of about 0.45 to 1 ug was reverse transcribed using random hexamers. Via MiXCR, TCRdb re-called the immunoSEQ multiplex PCR reads, giving one row per CDR3 protein. The repertoire holds around 180,000 distinct CDR3 sequences, with approximately 93% as singletons. What was sequenced was CD4+ T cells from PBMCs. Every receptor here comes from a human donor with multiple sclerosis.

The CDR3 region has the DNA TGTGCCAGCAGCCTCGGGCAGGGGGGCAGCAATCAGCCCCAGCATTTT. This translates into CASSLGQGGSNQPQHF. J is TRBJ1-5 and V is TRBV3-1; 7 positions match TRBD1. The CDR3 has 16 amino acids. V lost 4 bases to trimming and J lost 1 base; unmatched junction nucleotides: 7. The germline gives CDR1 LGHDT, CDR2 YNNKEL (reference sequence).

The J gene is TRBJ2-7, the V gene TRBV28; the match to TRBD1 covers 7 bases. The CDR3 is 16 amino acids. Looked up from germline, CDR1 is MDHEN and CDR2 is SYDVKM. V trimming: 3 bases; J trimming: 1 base; junction bases outside the gene matches: 9. This chain's CDR3 is CASSFLRTGLSYEQYF. The CDR3 DNA is TGTGCCAGCAGTTTCCTCAGGACAGGATTATCCTACGAGCAGTACTTC.

The chain carries TRBV5-1 and TRBJ2-3; 10 nucleotides align to TRBD2. CDR3 length: 15 residues. V shed 7 bases and J 5 bases; nucleotides not matched to a gene: 10. CDR1 is SGHRS, CDR2 YFSETQ, per germline. The CDR3 DNA sequence: TGCGCCAGCGACATTAGCGGGAGGCCAGGAGATACGCAGTATTTT. It is translated as CASDISGRPGDTQYF.

In its sample, this clonotype was seen once. This chain connects TRBV28 to TRBJ2-7; 7 nucleotides align to TRBD2. The CDR3 is made up of 14 amino acids. The V segment lost 6 bases and the J segment 3 bases; nucleotides outside the gene matches: 8. Per the germline V gene, CDR1 is MDHEN and CDR2 is SYDVKM. CDR3 loop: CASRGGNRIYEQYF. CDR3 nucleotide sequence: TGTGCCAGCAGGGGGGGGAACAGGATCTACGAGCAGTACTTC.

This sequence joins TRBV2 and TRBJ1-1; possibly TRBD1 for D (5 bases). This CDR3 spans 13 amino acids. V was clipped by 4 bases and J by 5 bases, with 11 bases between them. The germline V gene encodes CDR1 SNHLY and CDR2 FYNNEI. The DNA for the CDR3 is TGTGCCAGCAGTGCGGGGGGTAAGACTGAAGCTTTCTTT. This sequence encodes CASSAGGKTEAFF.

The rearrangement uses TRBV7-2 and TRBJ1-5; a possible D gene is TRBD1 (6 bases). Germline CDR1 is SGHTA and CDR2 is FQGNSA. The ends were cut back, 5 bases at V and 5 bases at J, with 13 bases in the middle. The CDR3 length is 14 residues. CDR3: CASSVVRGYQPQHF. The DNA for the CDR3 is TGTGCCAGCAGCGTCGTTAGGGGGTATCAGCCCCAGCATTTT.

The table lists this clonotype with a few counts. CDR3 amino acids: CASSYGTGNTGELFF. Here the CDR3 DNA reads TGTGCCAGCAGCTATGGGACAGGGAACACCGGGGAGCTGTTTTTT. This chain uses TRBV5-6 with TRBJ2-2; 8 nucleotides agree with TRBD1. The germline gives CDR1 SGHDT, CDR2 YYEEEE. The V and J ends lost 3 bases and 1 base, in that order; junction bases with no gene match: 2. CDR3 length equals 15 residues. Full variable domain (missing parts from reference TRBV5-6 and TRBJ2-2): DAGVTQSPTHLIKTRGQQVTLRCSPKSGHDTVSWYQQALGQGPQFIFQYYEEEERQRGNFPDRFSGHQFPNYSSELNVNALLLGDSALYLCASSYGTGNTGELFFGEGSRLTVL.

The chain carries TRBV19 and TRBJ2-7, with no clear D. This CDR3 comprises 14 residues. The V end was cut by 1 base, the J end by 3 bases, with 10 bases between. The germline gives CDR1 LNHDA, CDR2 SQIVND (reference sequence). CDR3 bases: TGTGCCAGTAGTATAGGTTTGGGGTTCTACGAGCAGTACTTC. Its protein is CASSIGLGFYEQYF.

The chain recombines TRBV4-1 with TRBJ2-2, with D perhaps matching TRBD1 or TRBD2 (5 bases each). CDR1 and CDR2 from the germline V gene are MGHRA and YSYEKL. The V and J ends lost 3 bases and 6 bases respectively, with 26 bases between them. The CDR3 consists of 19 residues. CDR3 protein: CASSQGTNTLLSFPGELFF. CDR3 bases: TGCGCCAGCAGCCAGGGGACCAACACTCTCCTTTCCTTTCCCGGGGAGCTGTTTTTT.

A single count supports this clonotype. The J gene is TRBJ2-3, the V gene TRBV5-8; D is unclear. Germline CDR1 reads SGHTS; CDR2 reads YDEGEE. This CDR3 region has 14 residues. V lost 2 bases and J lost 5, with 12 bases in between. Here the CDR3 DNA reads TGTGCCAGCAGCTTTTCGGGCCGTAGAGATACGCAGTATTTT. This sequence encodes CASSFSGRRDTQYF. Looking up the rest from reference TRBV5-8 and TRBJ2-3 gives the full variable domain: EAGVTQSPTHLIKTRGQQATLRCSPISGHTSVYWYQQALGLGLQFLLWYDEGEERNRGNFPPRFSGRQFPNYSSELNVNALELEDSALYLCASSFSGRRDTQYFGPGTRLTVL.